These 30 T cell receptor beta chains came from one sample sequenced in a study of post-analysis software for immune sequencing data. Study-level points and caveats: The five TRBV segments detected at higher frequency in patients than in controls included TRBV5-6, TRBV5-1 and TRBV20-1.

No cognate antigen is known for these TCRs. Each TCR beta cDNA library carried unique molecular identifiers. A single record per CDR3 protein comes from TCRdb applying MiXCR to the PCR reads. This table has roughly 700,000 distinct CDR3 sequences, about 32% appearing once. Sequencing was carried out using blood. All receptors come from a girl between 10 and 17 years old with multiple sclerosis.

This clonotype was picked up a small number of times. The V call is TRBV20-1, the J call TRBJ2-1, with TRBD1 identical over 11 bases. Germline lookup yields CDR1 DFQATT and CDR2 SNEGSKA (reference sequence). V lost 5 bases, J lost 4 bases, and 4 bases stayed unmatched. This CDR3 has 14 amino acids. The CDR3, as DNA: TGCAGTGCTCCCGGGACAGGGGGTTACAATGAGCAGTTCTTC. Protein: CSAPGTGGYNEQFF.

A remark on this clonotype: One junction end disagrees with the germline gene, perhaps due to a read error. The chain carries TRBV25-1 and TRBJ2-2; tentative D call: TRBD2 (5 bases). The CDR3 is made up of 18 amino acids. The germline V gene has CDR1 MGHDK and CDR2 SYGVNS. CDR3 loop: CASSEYGKGSGLTGERFF. DNA of the CDR3: TGTGCCAGCAGTGAATATGGGAAGGGCTCGGGGTTGACCGGGGAGCGGTTTTTT.

The chain is built from TRBV18 and TRBJ2-7; possibly TRBD2 for D (6 bases). The end of the DNA fits TRBJ2-5 better, so the J call may be wrong. CDR1 and CDR2 from the germline V gene are KGHSH and LQKENI. CDR3 length: 16 residues. CDR3 protein: CASSPPDGGYGETQYF. The CDR3 bases are TGTGCCAGCTCACCACCGGACGGGGGTTACGGGGAGACCCAGTACTTC.

This clonotype was observed a handful of times. The rearrangement joins TRBV20-1 to TRBJ1-5, with 12 bases matching TRBD1. Germline values: CDR1 DFQATT, CDR2 SNEGSKA (reference sequence). This CDR3 has 15 amino acids. With V trimmed by 6 bases and J by 1 base, 4 bases remained unmatched. CDR3 coding DNA: TGCAGTGCCGGGACAGGGGGCATCAGCAATCAGCCCCAGCATTTT. It yields the protein CSAGTGGISNQPQHF.

The rearrangement links TRBV4-1 to TRBJ1-5; D perhaps matches TRBD1 (6 bases). Germline V gene sequence: CDR1 MGHRA, CDR2 YSYEKL. The CDR3 has 13 residues. V gave up 3 bases and J gave up 5 bases, with 8 bases separating them. CDR3 nucleotide sequence: TGCGCCAGCAGCCATACAGGGCATCAGCCCCAGCATTTT. Its protein product is CASSHTGHQPQHF.

V and J are TRBV10-3 and TRBJ2-7; the D is unclear. Trimming cost V 1 base and J 3 bases, with 7 bases left between them. The CDR3 is 13 amino acids. Germline assignment: CDR1 ENHRY and CDR2 SYGVKD. The CDR3 here is CAISEFTDYEQYF. CDR3 in DNA: TGTGCCATCAGTGAGTTTACGGACTACGAGCAGTACTTC.

The CDR3 DNA reads as TGTGCCAGCGGATTAGACCTGACTTTC. Translating it yields CASGLDLTF. The chain combines TRBV12-3 or TRBV12-4 with TRBJ2-6; the D is unclear. The CDR3 contains 9 residues. Trimming removed 8 bases at V and 15 bases at J, with 8 bases between.

Comment on this clonotype: It may be a read error: a sequence one base away is much more abundant. The rearrangement uses TRBV5-5 and TRBJ2-3, with 8 bases matching TRBD2. In germline, CDR1 is SGHKS, CDR2 YYEKEE (reference sequence). This CDR3 spans 15 amino acids. The CDR3 nucleotides are TGTGCCGGCAGCTCACTAGCGGACACTTCAGATACGCAGTATTTT. Amino acids: CAGSSLADTSDTQYF. Combining the CDR3 with reference TRBV5-5 and TRBJ2-3 gives the whole variable domain DAGVTQSPTHLIKTRGQQVTLRCSPISGHKSVSWYQQVLGQGPQFIFQYYEKEERGRGNFPDRFSARQFPNYSSELNVNALLLGDSALYLCAGSSLADTSDTQYFGPGTRLTVL.

This chain uses TRBV20-1 with TRBJ2-7; D uncertain. Trimming cost V 1 base and J 7 bases, with 8 bases left between them. Germline CDR1 and CDR2: DFQATT and SNEGSKA (reference sequence). CDR3 length equals 11 residues. The CDR3 DNA reads as TGCAGTGCTAGAGGACCGGTTGAGCAGTACTTC. This translates into CSARGPVEQYF.

The CDR3 region is CASSAPSRGEKLFF. The CDR3 DNA sequence: TGTGCCAGCAGCGCACCGTCCCGTGGTGAAAAACTGTTTTTT. The J gene is TRBJ1-4, the V gene TRBV9; D uncertain. This CDR3 comprises 14 residues. Germline V gives CDR1 SGDLS, CDR2 YYNGEE. Trimming removed 3 bases from V and 7 bases from J, with 13 bases in between.

The chain employs TRBV7-2 and TRBJ1-1; D might be TRBD1 (6 bases). This CDR3 is built from 13 residues. V lost 4 bases, J lost 12 bases, and 18 bases lay in between. Germline V CDR1 and CDR2: SGHTA, FQGNSA. CDR3 in DNA: TGTGCCAGCAGCTCCCTACAGGGTTTTGGAACTTTCTTT. This sequence encodes CASSSLQGFGTFF.

This clonotype showed up just a few times. J is TRBJ1-1 and V is TRBV11-2; 8 positions agree with TRBD1. The germline V gene encodes CDR1 SGHAT and CDR2 FQNNGV. Trimming cost V 1 base and J 4 bases; bases outside gene matches: 17. CDR3 size: 19 residues. The DNA of the CDR3 is TGTGCCAGCAGCTTAGTGTCCGGGTGGCAGGGGGCTCTTGGCACTGAAGCTTTCTTT. Its protein product is CASSLVSGWQGALGTEAFF.

This sequence joins TRBV9 and TRBJ2-7; the D gene is possibly TRBD2 (6 bases). Deletions cut 0 bases from V and 2 bases from J, with 9 bases between. There are 14 residues in the CDR3. Germline CDR1 is SGDLS and CDR2 is YYNGEE. The CDR3 region has the DNA TGTGCCAGCAGCGTAGGCGGGGAAACCTACGAGCAGTACTTC. Its translation: CASSVGGETYEQYF.

This clonotype was counted a few times. The rearrangement links TRBV20-1 to TRBJ2-3, with 7 nucleotides matching TRBD1. V gave up 8 bases and J gave up 0 bases; unmatched junction bases: 5. The CDR3 contains 13 residues. Germline CDR1 DFQATT, CDR2 SNEGSKA (reference sequence). CDR3 protein: CSPKTGSTDTQYF. The CDR3, as DNA: TGCAGTCCAAAGACAGGGAGCACAGATACGCAGTATTTT.

The J gene is TRBJ1-5, the V gene TRBV20-1; D is unclear. V shed 3 bases and J shed 5 bases, with 11 bases lying between them. Germline values: CDR1 DFQATT, CDR2 SNEGSKA (reference sequence). The CDR3 consists of 13 residues. CDR3 residues: CSASAGIYQPQHF. The CDR3 DNA reads as TGCAGTGCTAGTGCGGGGATCTATCAGCCCCAGCATTTT.

The chain couples TRBV27 to TRBJ2-4, with 8 bases lining up with TRBD2. The germline V gene encodes CDR1 MNHEY and CDR2 SMNVEV (reference sequence). The CDR3 totals 14 residues. With 4 bases clipped from V and 8 bases from J, the junction kept 7 bases outside the gene matches. This CDR3 is CASSSKRERDIQYF. The CDR3 DNA reads as TGTGCCAGCAGTTCCAAGCGGGAGAGGGACATTCAGTACTTC.

This clonotype came up a few times. The chain uses TRBV12-3 or TRBV12-4 and TRBJ2-3; D uncertain. The CDR3 has 16 residues. V was trimmed by 5 bases and J by 4 bases, leaving 19 bases between them. CDR3 residues: CASSPKFGVTADTQYF. DNA of the CDR3: TGTGCCAGCAGTCCTAAATTCGGAGTCACCGCAGATACGCAGTATTTT.

This clonotype has more than one count but fewer than ten. The V gene is TRBV20-1, the J gene TRBJ2-5, with a weak D call TRBD1 (5 bases). The V gene lost 6 bases and the J gene lost 5 bases, with 13 bases spanning the gap. The CDR3 runs to 12 residues. Germline V gives CDR1 DFQATT, CDR2 SNEGSKA (reference sequence). CDR3 sequence (DNA): TGCAGTGCCCCACACAGGTTGGAGACCCAGTACTTC. Its protein is CSAPHRLETQYF.

For the CDR3, the DNA is TGTGCCATCGGAGGGGCAGTCAATCAGCCCCAGCATTTT. Translation: CAIGGAVNQPQHF. J is TRBJ1-5 and V is TRBV10-3; possibly TRBD1 for D (5 bases). CDR3 length equals 13 residues. V lost 8 bases and J 3 bases, leaving 11 bases between the germline ends. CDR1 is ENHRY, CDR2 SYGVKD, per germline.

CDR3 residues: CASSESVPLRGRLGKQFF. CDR3 DNA: TGCGCCAGCAGTGAGTCGGTACCTCTACGGGGGAGGTTGGGTAAGCAGTTCTTC. The rearrangement links TRBV10-1 to TRBJ2-1; possible D gene TRBD2, 6 bases. The V end was cut by 0 bases, the J end by 11 bases, with 26 bases between. This CDR3 comprises 18 residues. Germline V gene sequence: CDR1 WNHNN, CDR2 SYGVQD (reference sequence).

This clonotype was detected a few times. The chain carries TRBV6-2 or TRBV6-3 and TRBJ2-1; possibly TRBD1 or TRBD2 for D (5 bases each). Trimming pared 4 bases from V and 10 bases from J, leaving 23 bases between. This CDR3 is built from 16 residues. Germline V gene data show CDR1 as MNHEY and CDR2 as SVGEGT. This CDR3 reads CASSFATNRGPGEQFF. Written as DNA, the CDR3 is TGTGCCAGCAGTTTCGCAACCAACCGGGGCCCGGGGGAGCAGTTCTTC.

The genes are TRBV4-3 and TRBJ2-1, with D possibly TRBD2 on 6 matching bases. V gave up 4 bases and J gave up 6 bases, with 13 bases separating them. The CDR3 runs to 14 residues. Germline loops: CDR1 LGHNA, CDR2 YSLEER. The CDR3 bases are TGCGCCAGCAGCCTCGGGGAGGAAGGCAATGAGCAGTTCTTC. Translating gives CASSLGEEGNEQFF.

The rearrangement uses TRBV20-1 and TRBJ2-7, with D possibly matching TRBD2 (6 bases). This CDR3 region has 14 residues. Germline assignment: CDR1 DFQATT and CDR2 SNEGSKA (reference sequence). Trimming left V 5 bases short and J 6 bases short, with 20 bases between. The CDR3 DNA is TGCAGTGCTCGCCCTAAGACTAGGGGTCTCGAGCAGTACTTC. This sequence encodes CSARPKTRGLEQYF.

The J gene is TRBJ2-1, the V gene TRBV12-3 or TRBV12-4, with TRBD2 matching over 10 bases. The J segment lost 7 bases and the V segment lost 3 bases, leaving 9 bases of the junction unmatched. The CDR3 runs to 16 residues. The CDR3, as DNA: TGTGCCAGCAGTTTCTCCACGGGACTAGCGAAGAATGAGCAGTTCTTC. This sequence encodes CASSFSTGLAKNEQFF.

The chain employs TRBV20-1 and TRBJ1-5; 9 bases are a match to TRBD1. The V segment lost 5 bases and the J segment 2 bases; nucleotides outside the gene matches: 4. CDR3 size: 14 residues. Per germline, CDR1 DFQATT and CDR2 SNEGSKA (reference sequence). CDR3 coding DNA: TGCAGTGCTGGGACAGGGTATGGCAATCAGCCCCAGCATTTT. It codes for CSAGTGYGNQPQHF.

Regarding this clonotype: A much larger clone differs from this one at a single base, so this may be a read error. This chain joins TRBV12-3 or TRBV12-4 and TRBJ2-1; maybe TRBD2 (6 bases). CDR3 length: 13 residues. CDR3 coding DNA: TGTGTCAGCAGCACCGGGACTCCTAATGAGCAGTTCTTC. Its translation: CVSSTGTPNEQFF.

The gene calls are TRBV20-1 and TRBJ2-7, with 10 bases aligning to TRBD2. CDR1 and CDR2 (germline): DFQATT, SNEGSKA (reference sequence). With 6 bases clipped from V and 2 bases from J, the junction kept 13 bases outside the gene matches. This CDR3 has 16 amino acids. Written as DNA, the CDR3 is TGCAGTGCAAAGGGGGCTAGCGGGGGAACTCCCTACGAGCAGTACTTC. Amino acids: CSAKGASGGTPYEQYF.

J is TRBJ1-2 and V is TRBV6-5; no firm D call. The CDR3 covers 14 residues. V dropped 7 bases and J dropped 1 base, with 13 bases sitting between them. Germline CDR1 and CDR2: MNHEY and SVGAGI. CDR3 region: CASIPSADNYGYTF. CDR3 DNA: TGTGCCAGCATACCTTCGGCGGATAACTATGGCTACACCTTC.

This chain connects TRBV20-1 to TRBJ2-5; 14 positions agree with TRBD2. Germline CDR1 DFQATT, CDR2 SNEGSKA (reference sequence). The CDR3 runs 16 residues. Trimming at V came to 3 bases and at J to 1 base, leaving 4 bases not matched to a gene. CDR3 nucleotide sequence: TGCAGTGCTAGGCGGACTAGCGGGGGGTCCCAAGAGACCCAGTACTTC. Protein sequence: CSARRTSGGSQETQYF.

CDR3 coding DNA: TGTGCCAGCAGTTTAGGCGTACTTTGGAGACAGCCCCAGCATTTT. Translating gives CASSLGVLWRQPQHF. J is TRBJ1-5 and V is TRBV12-3 or TRBV12-4; no reliable D call. Trimming took off 1 base at V and 7 bases at J, with 14 bases between the two ends. This CDR3 has 15 amino acids.